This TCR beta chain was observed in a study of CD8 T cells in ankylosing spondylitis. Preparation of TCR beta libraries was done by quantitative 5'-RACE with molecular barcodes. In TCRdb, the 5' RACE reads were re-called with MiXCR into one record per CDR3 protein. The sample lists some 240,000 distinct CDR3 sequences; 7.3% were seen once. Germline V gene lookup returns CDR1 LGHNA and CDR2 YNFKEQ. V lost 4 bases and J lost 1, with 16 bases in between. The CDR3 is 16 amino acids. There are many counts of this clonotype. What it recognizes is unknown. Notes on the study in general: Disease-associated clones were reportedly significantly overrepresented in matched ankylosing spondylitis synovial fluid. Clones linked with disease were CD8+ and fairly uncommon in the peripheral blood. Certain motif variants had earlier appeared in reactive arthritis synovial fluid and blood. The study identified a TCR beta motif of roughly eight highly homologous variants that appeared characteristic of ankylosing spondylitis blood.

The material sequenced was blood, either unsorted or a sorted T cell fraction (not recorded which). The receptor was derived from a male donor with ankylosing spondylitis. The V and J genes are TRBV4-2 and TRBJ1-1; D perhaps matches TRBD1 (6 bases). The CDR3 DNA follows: TGTGCCAGCAGCCCCGCATCGGACAGTTCGAACACTGAAGCTTTCTTT. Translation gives CASSPASDSSNTEAFF.